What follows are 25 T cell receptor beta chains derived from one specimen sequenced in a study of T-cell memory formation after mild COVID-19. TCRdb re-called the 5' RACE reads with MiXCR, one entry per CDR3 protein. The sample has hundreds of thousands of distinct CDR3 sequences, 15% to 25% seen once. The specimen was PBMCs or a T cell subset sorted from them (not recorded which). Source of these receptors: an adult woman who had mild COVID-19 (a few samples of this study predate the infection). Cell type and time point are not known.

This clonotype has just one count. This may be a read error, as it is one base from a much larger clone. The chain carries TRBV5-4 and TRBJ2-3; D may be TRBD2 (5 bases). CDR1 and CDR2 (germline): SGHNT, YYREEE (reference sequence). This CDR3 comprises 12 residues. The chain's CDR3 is CASTSSTDAQYF. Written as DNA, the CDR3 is TGTGCCAGCACCTCTAGCACAGATGCGCAGTATTTT.

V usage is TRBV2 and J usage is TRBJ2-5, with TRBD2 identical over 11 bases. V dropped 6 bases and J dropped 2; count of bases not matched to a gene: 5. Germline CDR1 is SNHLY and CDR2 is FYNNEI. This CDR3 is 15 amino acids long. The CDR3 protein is CASSRTSGLQETQYF. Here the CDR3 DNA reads TGTGCCAGCAGCCGGACTAGCGGGTTACAAGAGACCCAGTACTTC.

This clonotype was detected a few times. DNA of the CDR3: TGTGCCAGCAGCTTAACGGACCGAAACACCGGGGAGCTGTTTTTT. Its translation: CASSLTDRNTGELFF. The chain uses TRBV7-3 and TRBJ2-2; no definite D call. The CDR3 consists of 15 residues. Trimming left V 0 bases short and J 2 bases short, with 7 bases between. Germline V gives CDR1 SGHTA, CDR2 FQGTGA. Combining the CDR3 with reference TRBV7-3 and TRBJ2-2 gives the whole variable domain GAGVSQTPSNKVTEKGKYVELRCDPISGHTALYWYRQSLGQGPEFLIYFQGTGAADDSGLPNDRFFAVRPEGSVSTLKIQRTERGDSAVYLCASSLTDRNTGELFFGEGSRLTVL.

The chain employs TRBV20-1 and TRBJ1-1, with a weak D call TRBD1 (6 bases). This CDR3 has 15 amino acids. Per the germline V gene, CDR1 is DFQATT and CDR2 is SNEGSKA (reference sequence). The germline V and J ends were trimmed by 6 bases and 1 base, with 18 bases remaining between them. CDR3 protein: CSAMGGLRGNTEAFF. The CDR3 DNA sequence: TGCAGTGCAATGGGGGGCCTAAGGGGGAACACTGAAGCTTTCTTT.

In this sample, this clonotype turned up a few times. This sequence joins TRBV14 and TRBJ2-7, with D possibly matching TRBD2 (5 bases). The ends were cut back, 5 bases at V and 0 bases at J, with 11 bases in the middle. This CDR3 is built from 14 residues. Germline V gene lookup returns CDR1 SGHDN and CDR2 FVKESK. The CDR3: CASSGLTASYEQYF. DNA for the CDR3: TGTGCCAGCAGCGGACTGACGGCCTCCTACGAGCAGTACTTC.

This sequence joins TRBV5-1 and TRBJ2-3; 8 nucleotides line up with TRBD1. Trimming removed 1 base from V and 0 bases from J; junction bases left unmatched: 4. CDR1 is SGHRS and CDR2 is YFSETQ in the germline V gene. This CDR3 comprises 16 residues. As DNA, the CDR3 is TGCGCCAGCAGCTTGCTAGGACAGGGTAGCACAGATACGCAGTATTTT. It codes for CASSLLGQGSTDTQYF.

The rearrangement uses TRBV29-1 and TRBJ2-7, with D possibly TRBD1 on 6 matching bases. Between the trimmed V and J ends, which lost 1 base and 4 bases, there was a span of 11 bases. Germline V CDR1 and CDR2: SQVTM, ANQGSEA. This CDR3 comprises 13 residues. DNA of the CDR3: TGCAGCGTTGAAGGACAGGCCCCATACGAGCAGTACTTC. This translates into CSVEGQAPYEQYF.

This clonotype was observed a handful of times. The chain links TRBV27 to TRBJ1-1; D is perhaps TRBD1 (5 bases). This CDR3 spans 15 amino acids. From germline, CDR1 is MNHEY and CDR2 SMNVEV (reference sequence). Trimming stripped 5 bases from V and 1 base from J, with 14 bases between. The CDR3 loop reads CASSSFPGGNTEAFF. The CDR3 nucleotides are TGTGCCAGCAGTAGCTTCCCCGGGGGGAACACTGAAGCTTTCTTT.

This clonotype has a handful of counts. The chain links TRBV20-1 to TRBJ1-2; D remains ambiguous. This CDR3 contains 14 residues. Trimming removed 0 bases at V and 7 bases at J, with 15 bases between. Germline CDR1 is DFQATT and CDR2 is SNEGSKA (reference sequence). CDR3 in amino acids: CSAREASFGVGYTF. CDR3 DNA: TGCAGTGCTAGAGAGGCGAGTTTTGGGGTTGGCTACACCTTC.

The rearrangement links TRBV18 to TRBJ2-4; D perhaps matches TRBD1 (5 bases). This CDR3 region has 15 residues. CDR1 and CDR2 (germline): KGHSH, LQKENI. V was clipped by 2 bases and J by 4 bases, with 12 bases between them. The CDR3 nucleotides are TGTGCCAGCTCACCATCCGGCAGGGAAAAAAACATTCAGTACTTC. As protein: CASSPSGREKNIQYF.

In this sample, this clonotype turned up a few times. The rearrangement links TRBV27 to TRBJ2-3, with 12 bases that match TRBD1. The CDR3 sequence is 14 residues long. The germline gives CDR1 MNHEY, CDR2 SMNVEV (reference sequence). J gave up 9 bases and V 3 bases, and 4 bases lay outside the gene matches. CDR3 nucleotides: TGTGCCAGCAGTTTGGGACAGGGGGCGTGGACGCAGTATTTT. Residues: CASSLGQGAWTQYF.

Here the CDR3 reads CVLNSNQPQHF. CDR3 in DNA: TGTGTTCTGAATAGCAATCAGCCCCAGCATTTT. The chain joins TRBV25-1 to TRBJ1-5, with D uncertain. This CDR3 is built from 11 residues. Germline V lookup: CDR1 MGHDK, CDR2 SYGVNS.

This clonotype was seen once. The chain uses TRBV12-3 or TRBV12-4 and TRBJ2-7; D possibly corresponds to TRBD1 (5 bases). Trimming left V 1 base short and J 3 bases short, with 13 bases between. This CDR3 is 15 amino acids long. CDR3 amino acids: CASSLGVGTGYEQYF. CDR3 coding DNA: TGTGCCAGCAGTTTAGGCGTGGGTACAGGCTACGAGCAGTACTTC.

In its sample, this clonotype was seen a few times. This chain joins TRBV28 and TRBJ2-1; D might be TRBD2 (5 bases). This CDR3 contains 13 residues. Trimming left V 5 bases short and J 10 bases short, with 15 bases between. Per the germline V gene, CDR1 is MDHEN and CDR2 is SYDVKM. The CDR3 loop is CASSGGSLPEQFF. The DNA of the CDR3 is TGTGCCAGCAGTGGTGGGAGCCTTCCCGAGCAGTTCTTC.

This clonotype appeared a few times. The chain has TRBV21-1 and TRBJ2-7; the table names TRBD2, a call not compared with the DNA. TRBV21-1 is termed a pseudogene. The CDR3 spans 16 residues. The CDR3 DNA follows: TGTGCCAGCAGCAAAGAACGGCAGCGGGTTCACCACGAGCAGTACTTC. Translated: CASSKERQRVHHEQYF.

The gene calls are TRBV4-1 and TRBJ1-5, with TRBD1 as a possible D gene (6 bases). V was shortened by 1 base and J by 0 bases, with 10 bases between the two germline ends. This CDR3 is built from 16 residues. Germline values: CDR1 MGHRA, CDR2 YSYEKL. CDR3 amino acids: CASSQVNRASNQPQHF. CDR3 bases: TGCGCCAGCAGCCAAGTGAACAGGGCTAGCAATCAGCCCCAGCATTTT.

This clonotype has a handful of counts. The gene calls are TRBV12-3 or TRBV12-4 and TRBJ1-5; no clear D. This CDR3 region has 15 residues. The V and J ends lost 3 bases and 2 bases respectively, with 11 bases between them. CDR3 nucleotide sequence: TGTGCCAGCAGTTTCGGGTTGGCAGGCAATCAGCCCCAGCATTTT. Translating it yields CASSFGLAGNQPQHF.

This CDR3 reads CASSQESQIVLANEQFF. Here the CDR3 DNA reads TGTGCCAGCAGCCAAGAATCCCAGATTGTCCTAGCGAATGAGCAGTTCTTC. The chain recombines TRBV4-2 with TRBJ2-1; D might be TRBD2 (6 bases). V lost 0 bases, J lost 7 bases, and 19 bases lay in between. This CDR3 comprises 17 residues. Germline CDR1 reads LGHNA; CDR2 reads YNFKEQ.

CDR3 residues: CASNTGTANSPLHF. The CDR3 DNA reads TGTGCCAGCAATACCGGGACGGCCAATTCACCCCTCCACTTT. The rearrangement uses TRBV7-2 and TRBJ1-6, with D maybe TRBD1 (5 bases). V dropped 7 bases and J dropped 7 bases, with 14 bases sitting between them. The germline gives CDR1 SGHTA, CDR2 FQGNSA. The CDR3 is 14 amino acids.

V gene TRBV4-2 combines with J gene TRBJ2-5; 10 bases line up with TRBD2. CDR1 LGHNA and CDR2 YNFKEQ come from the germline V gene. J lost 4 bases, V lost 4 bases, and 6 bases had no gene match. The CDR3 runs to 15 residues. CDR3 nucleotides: TGTGCCAGCAGCCCGGCACTAGCGGGGTCAGAGACCCAGTACTTC. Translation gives CASSPALAGSETQYF.

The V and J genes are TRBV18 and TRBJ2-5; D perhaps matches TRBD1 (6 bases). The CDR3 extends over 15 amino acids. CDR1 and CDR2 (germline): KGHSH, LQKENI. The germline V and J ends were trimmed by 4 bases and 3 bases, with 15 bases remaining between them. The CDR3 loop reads CASSRQLQGEETQYF. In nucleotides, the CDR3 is TGTGCCAGCTCACGGCAACTACAGGGAGAAGAGACCCAGTACTTC.

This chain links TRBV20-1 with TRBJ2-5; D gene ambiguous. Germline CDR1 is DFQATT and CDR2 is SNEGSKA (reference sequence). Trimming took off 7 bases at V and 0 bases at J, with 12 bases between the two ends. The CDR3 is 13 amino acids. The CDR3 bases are TGCAGTGTCCGAAACCCGTACCAAGAGACCCAGTACTTC. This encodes CSVRNPYQETQYF.

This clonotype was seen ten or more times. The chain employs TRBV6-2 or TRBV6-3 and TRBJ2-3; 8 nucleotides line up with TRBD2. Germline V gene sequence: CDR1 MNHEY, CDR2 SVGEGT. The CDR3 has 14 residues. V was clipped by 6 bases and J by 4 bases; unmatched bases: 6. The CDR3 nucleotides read TGTGCCAGCAGACACACTAGCGGATCAGATACGCAGTATTTT. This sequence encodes CASRHTSGSDTQYF.

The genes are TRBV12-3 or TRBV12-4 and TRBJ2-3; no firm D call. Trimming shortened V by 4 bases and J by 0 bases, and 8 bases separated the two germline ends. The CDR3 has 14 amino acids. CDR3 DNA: TGTGCCAGCAGTTCAGATCCTAGCACAGATACGCAGTATTTT. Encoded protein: CASSSDPSTDTQYF.

The CDR3 coding sequence is TGCAGTGCTAGACCGCTGAACTACCAAGAGACCCAGTACTTC. Encoded protein: CSARPLNYQETQYF. The V gene is TRBV20-1, the J gene TRBJ2-5; unclear D gene. The CDR3 sequence is 14 residues long. V was clipped by 2 bases and J by 0 bases, with 10 bases between them. Germline V gene sequence: CDR1 DFQATT, CDR2 SNEGSKA (reference sequence).